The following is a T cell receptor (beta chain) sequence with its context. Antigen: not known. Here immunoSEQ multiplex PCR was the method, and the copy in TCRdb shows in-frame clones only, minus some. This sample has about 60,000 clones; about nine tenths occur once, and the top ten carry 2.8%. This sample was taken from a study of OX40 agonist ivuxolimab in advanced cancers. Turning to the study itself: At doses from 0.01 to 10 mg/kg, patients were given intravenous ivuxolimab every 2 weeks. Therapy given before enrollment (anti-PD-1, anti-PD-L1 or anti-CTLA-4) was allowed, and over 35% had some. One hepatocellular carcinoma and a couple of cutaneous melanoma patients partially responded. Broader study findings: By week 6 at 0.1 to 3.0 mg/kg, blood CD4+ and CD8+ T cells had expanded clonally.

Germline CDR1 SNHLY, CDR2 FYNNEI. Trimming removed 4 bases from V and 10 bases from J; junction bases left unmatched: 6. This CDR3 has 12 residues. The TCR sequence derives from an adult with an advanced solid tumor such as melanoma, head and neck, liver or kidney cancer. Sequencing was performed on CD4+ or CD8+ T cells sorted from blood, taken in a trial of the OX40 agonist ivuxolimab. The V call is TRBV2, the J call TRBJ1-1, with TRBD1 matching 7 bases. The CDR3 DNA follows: TGTGCCAGCAGTGGACAGGGAATTGGAGCTTTCTTT. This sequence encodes CASSGQGIGAFF.